Following are 22 T cell receptor beta chains from one sample sequenced in a study of cytomegalovirus exposure and HLA in healthy donors. Sequencing was performed with immunoSEQ multiplex PCR; in TCRdb, only in-frame clones are kept and a portion is missing. Here the sample spans 110,000 or so clones, more than 85% being singletons. The specimen was PBMCs. These receptors all stem from a man younger than 35 in good health and CMV-seropositive.

V usage is TRBV9 and J usage is TRBJ1-4; perhaps TRBD1 as D (6 bases). CDR1 SGDLS and CDR2 YYNGEE come from the germline V gene. CDR3 length: 15 residues. Between the trimmed V and J ends, which lost 2 bases and 6 bases, there was a span of 14 bases. The DNA of the CDR3 is TGTGCCAGCAGCGTCCGAGGGACAAGTGATGAAAAACTGTTTTTT. This codes for CASSVRGTSDEKLFF. The entire variable domain, with the rest obtained from reference TRBV9 and TRBJ1-4, is as follows: DSGVTQTPKHLITATGQRVTLRCSPRSGDLSVYWYQQSLDQGLQFLIQYYNGEERAKGNILERFSAQQFPDLHSELNLSSLELGDSALYFCASSVRGTSDEKLFFGSGTQLSVL.

This chain uses TRBV7-6 with TRBJ2-7, with TRBD2 matching over 7 bases. The CDR3 is 16 amino acids. Per the germline V gene, CDR1 is SGHVS and CDR2 is FNYEAQ. Losses at the gene ends were 5 bases for V and 0 bases for J; bases not matched to a gene: 10. For the CDR3, the DNA is TGTGCCAGCAGCGCGGCGGGGGACGGATTCTCCTACGAGCAGTACTTC. Amino acids: CASSAAGDGFSYEQYF.

The chain couples TRBV7-6 to TRBJ2-1; the match to TRBD1 covers 9 bases. CDR1 SGHVS and CDR2 FNYEAQ come from the germline V gene. With 5 bases clipped from V and 7 bases from J, the junction kept 12 bases outside the gene matches. The CDR3 extends over 16 amino acids. The CDR3: CASSGLGDRVWNEQFF. The CDR3 DNA is TGTGCCAGCAGCGGCCTAGGGGACAGGGTTTGGAATGAGCAGTTCTTC.

This chain joins TRBV5-1 and TRBJ2-2; the match to TRBD1 covers 8 bases. V trimming: 0 bases; J trimming: 6 bases; junction bases outside the gene matches: 10. The CDR3 loop spans 17 amino acids. Looked up from germline, CDR1 is SGHRS and CDR2 is YFSETQ. CDR3 in DNA: TGCGCCAGCAGCTTGGGACAGGGGTCGATGAGTCCCGGGGAGCTGTTTTTT. Its protein is CASSLGQGSMSPGELFF.

The chain is built from TRBV4-1 and TRBJ2-3; TRBD2 matches 8 bases. CDR3 length: 15 amino acids. V shed 2 bases, J shed 4 bases, and the junction held 5 bases outside the gene matches. Germline V CDR1 and CDR2: MGHRA, YSYEKL. As DNA, the CDR3 is TGCGCCAGCAGCCAAAGCGGGGGCCGTCCAGATACGCAGTATTTT. This gives the protein CASSQSGGRPDTQYF.

The chain links TRBV19 to TRBJ1-5; no reliable D call. V lost 7 bases, J lost 2 bases, and 9 bases lay in between. The CDR3 covers 13 residues. CDR1 LNHDA and CDR2 SQIVND come from the germline V gene (reference sequence). In nucleotides, the CDR3 is TGTGCCAGTACCCTCGGGGGCAATCAGCCCCAGCATTTT. Residues: CASTLGGNQPQHF.

The V call is TRBV18, the J call TRBJ1-5; a possible D gene is TRBD1 (5 bases). Trimming cost V 2 bases and J 4 bases, with 9 bases left between them. CDR3 size: 14 residues. Germline V CDR1 and CDR2: KGHSH, LQKENI. The CDR3 DNA reads TGTGCCAGCTCACCAACGCAGGGTAATCAGCCCCAGCATTTT. Translated: CASSPTQGNQPQHF.

This rearrangement joins TRBV7-2 to TRBJ1-5; 8 bases align to TRBD1. Germline assignment: CDR1 SGHTA and CDR2 FQGNSA. This CDR3 is 14 amino acids long. The junction had 4 bases not matched to a gene; V was cut back by 5 bases and J by 4 bases. The CDR3 sequence is CASSPRTGNQPQHF. CDR3 coding DNA: TGTGCCAGCAGCCCTCGGACAGGGAATCAGCCCCAGCATTTT. Drawing the rest from reference TRBV7-2 and TRBJ1-5, the complete variable domain is GAGVSQSPSNKVTEKGKDVELRCDPISGHTALYWYRQSLGQGLEFLIYFQGNSAPDKSGLPSDRFSAERTGGSVSTLTIQRTQQEDSAVYLCASSPRTGNQPQHFGDGTRLSIL.

The V call is TRBV29-1, the J call TRBJ2-3; possible D gene TRBD2, 7 bases. This CDR3 has 14 residues. CDR1 is SQVTM, CDR2 ANQGSEA, per germline. V was trimmed by 1 base and J by 4 bases, leaving 12 bases between them. This chain's CDR3 is CSVEGGAGADTQYF. The CDR3 coding sequence is TGCAGCGTTGAAGGGGGGGCGGGGGCAGATACGCAGTATTTT.

This chain joins TRBV28 and TRBJ1-2, with 9 nucleotides matching TRBD1. The junction had 8 bases not matched to a gene; V was cut back by 5 bases and J by 4 bases. Germline lookup yields CDR1 MDHEN and CDR2 SYDVKM. CDR3 size: 15 residues. CDR3 region: CASSLRTGESYGYTF. The CDR3 DNA reads TGTGCCAGCAGTCTCCGGACAGGGGAAAGCTATGGCTACACCTTC.

In DNA, the CDR3 is TGTGCCAGCAGCGTCCACTACCGACAGGGGTACACCTTC. Amino acids: CASSVHYRQGYTF. The J gene is TRBJ1-2, the V gene TRBV9, with TRBD1 identical over 8 bases. Looked up from germline, CDR1 is SGDLS and CDR2 is YYNGEE. CDR3 length: 13 residues. With 2 bases clipped from V and 11 bases from J, the junction kept 8 bases outside the gene matches. The full variable domain, its missing parts supplied by reference TRBV9 and TRBJ1-2, is DSGVTQTPKHLITATGQRVTLRCSPRSGDLSVYWYQQSLDQGLQFLIQYYNGEERAKGNILERFSAQQFPDLHSELNLSSLELGDSALYFCASSVHYRQGYTFGSGTRLTVV.

This chain joins TRBV29-1 and TRBJ2-1; D may be TRBD2 (5 bases). From germline, CDR1 is SQVTM and CDR2 ANQGSEA. The CDR3 is 14 residues long. Trimming cost V 8 bases and J 0 bases, with 14 bases left between them. DNA for the CDR3: TGCAGCACCCAAACGAGGGTCTCCTACAATGAGCAGTTCTTC. As protein: CSTQTRVSYNEQFF.

The gene calls are TRBV7-9 and TRBJ2-1, with D possibly matching TRBD1 (6 bases). Trimming stripped 5 bases from V and 8 bases from J, with 19 bases between. The CDR3 runs to 15 residues. Germline assignment: CDR1 SEHNR and CDR2 FQNEAQ (reference sequence). CDR3 sequence reads: CASSRQYSQGDEQFF. Written as DNA, the CDR3 is TGTGCCAGCAGCCGACAATACTCACAGGGTGATGAGCAGTTCTTC.

This chain uses TRBV5-1 with TRBJ1-1; TRBD1 aligns across 7 bases. This CDR3 region has 15 residues. Germline assignment: CDR1 SGHRS and CDR2 YFSETQ. The junction had 4 bases not matched to a gene; V was cut back by 0 bases and J by 2 bases. The CDR3 DNA reads TGCGCCAGCAGCTTGGTTCAGGGGGTAAACACTGAAGCTTTCTTT. It translates to CASSLVQGVNTEAFF.

The gene calls are TRBV15 and TRBJ1-1; D gene uncertain. Deletions cut 1 base from V and 10 bases from J, with 13 bases between. The CDR3 is made up of 13 amino acids. Per germline, CDR1 LNHNV and CDR2 YYDKDF (reference sequence). Here the CDR3 reads CATSRARGLGAFF. In nucleotides, the CDR3 is TGTGCCACCAGCAGAGCCCGAGGGCTAGGAGCTTTCTTT.

This chain uses TRBV6-1 with TRBJ1-5; 8 nucleotides align to TRBD1. Germline loops: CDR1 MNHNS, CDR2 SASEGT. The CDR3 contains 12 residues. V gave up 6 bases and J gave up 9 bases; unmatched junction bases: 4. Here the CDR3 reads CASSPTGGPQHF. The CDR3 DNA reads TGTGCCAGCAGCCCCACAGGGGGGCCCCAGCATTTT.

The chain recombines TRBV7-9 with TRBJ1-6, with 10 bases that match TRBD1. The germline V gene encodes CDR1 SEHNR and CDR2 FQNEAQ (reference sequence). The V gene end was trimmed by 1 base and the J gene end by 9 bases; junction bases not matched to a gene: 6. The CDR3 is 16 residues long. CDR3 nucleotide sequence: TGTGCCAGCAGCTTAGATGGGACAGGGGTTGGTTCACCCCTCCACTTT. Its translation: CASSLDGTGVGSPLHF.

This clone was seen a handful of times. The chain employs TRBV28 and TRBJ2-1, with TRBD2 matching 12 bases. The CDR3 extends over 16 amino acids. Germline V gene lookup returns CDR1 MDHEN and CDR2 SYDVKM. V was clipped by 6 bases and J by 13 bases; unmatched bases: 16. DNA of the CDR3: TGTGCCAGCAGCCGCCAACTAGCGGGGGGTCGAATGAGCCAGTTCTTC. It translates to CASSRQLAGGRMSQFF.

This chain connects TRBV5-1 to TRBJ1-1; D ambiguous. The CDR3 length is 12 residues. The ends were cut back, 7 bases at V and 1 base at J, with 8 bases in the middle. The germline gives CDR1 SGHRS, CDR2 YFSETQ. For the CDR3, the DNA is TGCGCCAGCCGAGAAACGAACACTGAAGCTTTCTTT. This translates into CASRETNTEAFF. Full variable domain (rest looked up from reference TRBV5-1 and TRBJ1-1): KAGVTQTPRYLIKTRGQQVTLSCSPISGHRSVSWYQQTPGQGLQFLFEYFSETQRNKGNFPGRFSGRQFSNSRSEMNVSTLELGDSALYLCASRETNTEAFFGQGTRLTVV.

The J gene is TRBJ2-1, the V gene TRBV7-8; 7 bases are a match to TRBD2. This CDR3 is built from 15 residues. With V trimmed by 4 bases and J by 6 bases, 9 bases remained unmatched. Per germline, CDR1 SGHVS and CDR2 FQNEAQ. The CDR3 DNA reads TGTGCCAGCAGCTCAGGACTAGGCTCTCGCAATGAGCAGTTCTTC. The encoded protein is CASSSGLGSRNEQFF.

The CDR3 region has the DNA TGCGCCAGCAGCTCAGGGAATTCGGACACTGAAGCTTTCTTT. This sequence encodes CASSSGNSDTEAFF. This rearrangement joins TRBV5-1 to TRBJ1-1; D is possibly TRBD1 (5 bases). This CDR3 spans 14 amino acids. V dropped 3 bases and J dropped 3 bases, with 12 bases sitting between them. Per germline, CDR1 SGHRS and CDR2 YFSETQ.

V usage is TRBV2 and J usage is TRBJ2-2; no clear D gene. Germline CDR1 and CDR2: SNHLY and FYNNEI. Trimming left V 6 bases short and J 1 base short, with 3 bases between. The CDR3 covers 12 residues. CDR3 sequence: CASSGNTGELFF. CDR3 DNA sequence: TGTGCCAGCAGCGGGAACACCGGGGAGCTGTTTTTT.